The 9 T cell receptor beta chains below were found in one sample sequenced in a study of beta chain features in type 1 diabetes. Study conclusions and caveats: Significant though moderate, a shortening of TCRB CDR3s appeared in all four CD4+ subsets of Type 1 diabetes patients.

Of the isolated RNA, all was reverse transcribed, and so the sequenced material was expressed TCRB transcripts. The method was immunoSEQ multiplex PCR; TCRdb's version includes in-frame clones alone and lacks a portion of them. The top ten clones hold approximately 0.55% of a sample with roughly 400,000 clones, around 10% of them seen once. Antigen specificity for these receptors is unknown. Sequencing input: central memory CD4+ T cells from blood. The receptor source for this set is a man between 25 and 39 years old with type 1 diabetes.

To note about this clone: Other DNA sequences in the sample encode the same CDR3. The chain has TRBV18 and TRBJ2-7; TRBD1 matches 11 bases. There are 17 residues in the CDR3. Trimming cost V 2 bases and J 1 base; bases outside gene matches: 7. Germline V lookup: CDR1 KGHSH, CDR2 LQKENI. The CDR3 sequence is CASSPNGGQGGSYEQYF. The CDR3 coding sequence is TGTGCCAGCTCACCAAATGGGGGACAGGGGGGTTCCTACGAGCAGTACTTC.

This chain links TRBV18 with TRBJ2-2, with a tentative D call TRBD2 (6 bases). Looked up from germline, CDR1 is KGHSH and CDR2 is LQKENI. Trimming stripped 8 bases from V and 6 bases from J, with 16 bases between. The CDR3 is 14 amino acids. The CDR3 DNA reads TGTGCCAGCCGAATTACCAGGGACTCCGGGGAGCTGTTTTTT. Its translation: CASRITRDSGELFF.

This clone came up a few times. The chain uses TRBV27 and TRBJ1-1; the match to TRBD1 covers 10 bases. The CDR3 loop spans 12 amino acids. The ends lost 6 bases at V and 8 bases at J; junction bases unmatched: 3. Germline assignment: CDR1 MNHEY and CDR2 SMNVEV (reference sequence). CDR3 region: CASSQTGGEAFF. CDR3 sequence (DNA): TGTGCCAGCAGCCAGACAGGGGGCGAAGCTTTCTTT.

This clone was counted ten times or more. CDR3 nucleotide sequence: TGTGCCAGCAGCCAAGATGCGTATACGCAGTATTTT. Protein sequence: CASSQDAYTQYF. The V and J genes are TRBV14 and TRBJ2-3; the D is unclear. The CDR3 spans 12 residues. Trimming took off 0 bases at V and 7 bases at J, with 5 bases between the two ends. The V gene's germline CDR1 is SGHDN and CDR2 FVKESK.

This clone was picked up many times. The chain couples TRBV16 to TRBJ1-2, with D possibly TRBD1 on 5 matching bases. Looked up from germline, CDR1 is KGHSY and CDR2 is FQNENV. The CDR3 totals 15 residues. The ends were cut back, 0 bases at V and 3 bases at J, with 11 bases in the middle. This CDR3 is CASSQSDWGYYGYTF. The CDR3 DNA is TGTGCCAGCAGCCAATCGGATTGGGGGTACTATGGCTACACCTTC.

Concerning this clone itself: A much larger clone lies one base from this, so it may be a read error. The J gene is TRBJ1-2, the V gene TRBV5-4, with a tentative D call TRBD1 (5 bases). Germline CDR1 reads SGHNT; CDR2 reads YYREEE (reference sequence). This CDR3 is 14 amino acids long. The CDR3: CTSSLFGQGEGYTF. CDR3 coding DNA: TGTACCAGCAGCTTGTTTGGCCAGGGAGAGGGCTACACCTTC.

The chain couples TRBV6-6 to TRBJ2-7; perhaps D is TRBD1 or TRBD2 (7 bases each). V was clipped by 6 bases and J by 3 bases, with 21 bases between them. CDR1 and CDR2 from the germline V gene are MNHNY and SVGAGI (reference sequence). This CDR3 contains 16 residues. The CDR3 nucleotides read TGTGCCAGCAGGCGATTCAGGGGGAGCGGGAACTACGAGCAGTACTTC. Its translation is CASRRFRGSGNYEQYF.

This clone was observed a few times. This sequence joins TRBV27 and TRBJ1-5; tentative D call: TRBD1 (6 bases). Germline CDR1 MNHEY, CDR2 SMNVEV (reference sequence). V shed 5 bases and J shed 3 bases, with 11 bases lying between them. The CDR3 totals 14 residues. This chain's CDR3 is CASSPNRDNQPQHF. The CDR3 region has the DNA TGTGCCAGCAGTCCTAACAGGGACAATCAGCCCCAGCATTTT.

This clone was picked up a small number of times. This rearrangement joins TRBV2 to TRBJ2-2; D is possibly TRBD2 (5 bases). The V end was cut by 1 base, the J end by 4 bases, with 10 bases between. Germline V CDR1 and CDR2: SNHLY, FYNNEI. The CDR3 covers 15 residues. CDR3 amino acids: CASSEGRAGTGELFF. The DNA of the CDR3 is TGTGCCAGCAGTGAAGGACGGGCGGGCACCGGGGAGCTGTTTTTT.